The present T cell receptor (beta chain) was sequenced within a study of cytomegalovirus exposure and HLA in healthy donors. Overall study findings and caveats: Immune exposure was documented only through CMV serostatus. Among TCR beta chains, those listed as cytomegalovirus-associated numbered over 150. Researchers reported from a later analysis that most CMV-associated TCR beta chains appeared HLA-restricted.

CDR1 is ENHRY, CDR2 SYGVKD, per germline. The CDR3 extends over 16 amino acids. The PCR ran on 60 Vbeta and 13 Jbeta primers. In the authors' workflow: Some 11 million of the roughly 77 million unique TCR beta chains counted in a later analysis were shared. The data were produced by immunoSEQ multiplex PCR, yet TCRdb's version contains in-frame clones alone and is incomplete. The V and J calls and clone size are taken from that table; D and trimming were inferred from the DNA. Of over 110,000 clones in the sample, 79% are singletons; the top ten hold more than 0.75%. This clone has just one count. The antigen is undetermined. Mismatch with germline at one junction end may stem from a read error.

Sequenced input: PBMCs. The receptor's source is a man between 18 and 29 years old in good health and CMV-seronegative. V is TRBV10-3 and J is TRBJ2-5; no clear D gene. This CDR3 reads CATSESIGRLQETQYF. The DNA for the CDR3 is TGTGCCACCAGTGAGTCGATTGGCAGACTTCAAGAGACCCAGTACTTC.